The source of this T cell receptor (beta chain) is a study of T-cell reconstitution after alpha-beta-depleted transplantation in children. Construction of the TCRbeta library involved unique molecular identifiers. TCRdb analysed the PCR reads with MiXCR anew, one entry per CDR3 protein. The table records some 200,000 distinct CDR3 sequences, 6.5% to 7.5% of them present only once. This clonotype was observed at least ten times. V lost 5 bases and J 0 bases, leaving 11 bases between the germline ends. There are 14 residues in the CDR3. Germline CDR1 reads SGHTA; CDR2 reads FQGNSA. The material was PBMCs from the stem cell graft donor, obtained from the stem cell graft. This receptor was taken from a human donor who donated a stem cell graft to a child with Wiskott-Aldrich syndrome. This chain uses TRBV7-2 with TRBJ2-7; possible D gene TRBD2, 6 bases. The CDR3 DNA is TGTGCCAGCAGCCAAAGCGGGTACTCCTACGAGCAGTACTTC. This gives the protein CASSQSGYSYEQYF. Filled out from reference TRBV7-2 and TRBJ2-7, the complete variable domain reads GAGVSQSPSNKVTEKGKDVELRCDPISGHTALYWYRQSLGQGLEFLIYFQGNSAPDKSGLPSDRFSAERTGGSVSTLTIQRTQQEDSAVYLCASSQSGYSYEQYFGPGTRLTVT.